The clone carrying this TCR beta chain counts as medium-sized. Its antigen is not identified. There are 15 residues in the CDR3. Trimming took 4 bases from V and 4 from J, leaving 16 bases between them. Adaptor-ligated barcode primers were used to amplify TRBV12-4/TRBJ1-2 clonotypes. TCRdb fed the multiplex PCR reads into MiXCR, producing one record per CDR3 protein. The repertoire holds about a thousand distinct CDR3 sequences, with under 3% as singletons. Tregs were sorted as CD4+CD25+CD127-/low cells. Study-wide findings and caveats: Naive CD4+ cells shared approximately 12% of tumor Treg sequences. Tumor Treg TCRs overlapped most with tumor naive CD4+ cells. Tumor memory CD4+ T cell TCR gene usage was found to cluster with blood and lymph node memory CD4+ cells and with lymph node naive CD4+ cells.

The V and J genes are TRBV12-3 or TRBV12-4 and TRBJ1-2, with TRBD1 as a possible D gene (6 bases). This receptor was identified in a female donor with breast cancer. The material sequenced was Tregs sorted from blood. Here the CDR3 DNA reads TGTGCCAGCAGTTCTCAGGGGCAGTCAATCTATGGCTACACCTTC. It translates to CASSSQGQSIYGYTF.